Listed here are 17 T cell receptor beta chains from one sample, sequenced in a study of blood T cells in healthy people across ages (dated by TCRdb to about 2015). Library preparation was by 5' RACE. The data were produced on an Illumina HiSeq 2500. A second PCR of about 7 to 12 cycles was performed with a sample-barcoded 5' primer and a J-beta primer mix. TCRdb itself trimmed the public reads at Q25 with fastp, ran MiXCR and retained productive beta chains. Every distinct CDR3 protein forms one entry, paired with its most common genes and DNA. Here the sample has hundreds of thousands of distinct CDR3 sequences; roughly 60% occur a single time. Together, the top ten hold 25% to 35% of the sample. The sample consisted of blood. The receptors here all came from a man aged 30 to 39 in good health.

For this clonotype: One end of the junction fails to match germline, which may point to a read error. The rearrangement joins TRBV7-9 to TRBJ2-5, with TRBD1 as a possible D gene (5 bases). The CDR3 is 14 residues long. Germline-derived CDR1 and CDR2 are SEHNR and FQNEAQ (reference sequence). In DNA form, the CDR3 reads TGCGCCAGCAGCCCTGCGGCAGGGTGGGAGACCCAGTACTTC. Translating it yields CASSPAAGWETQYF.

The chain has TRBV10-3 and TRBJ2-4; either TRBD1 or TRBD2 may supply D (8 bases each). The DNA end lines up better with TRBJ2-7; the J call may be wrong. Germline V gives CDR1 ENHRY, CDR2 SYGVKD. The CDR3 spans 18 residues. The CDR3 here is CAISATGDRLASIYEQYF. DNA of the CDR3: TGTGCCATCAGTGCGACAGGGGATAGACTAGCGTCTATCTACGAGCAGTACTTC.

A single count supports this clonotype. This chain uses TRBV7-2 with TRBJ1-2, with D unresolved. Between the trimmed V and J ends, which lost 5 bases and 2 bases, there was a span of 9 bases. CDR1 is SGHTA, CDR2 FQGNSA, per germline. The CDR3 loop spans 13 amino acids. CDR3: CASSPEGNYGYTF. For the CDR3, the DNA is TGTGCCAGCAGCCCAGAGGGAAACTATGGCTACACCTTC. The variable domain in full, with the rest retrieved from reference TRBV7-2 and TRBJ1-2, is GAGVSQSPSNKVTEKGKDVELRCDPISGHTALYWYRQSLGQGLEFLIYFQGNSAPDKSGLPSDRFSAERTGGSVSTLTIQRTQQEDSAVYLCASSPEGNYGYTFGSGTRLTVV.

The V and J genes are TRBV2 and TRBJ2-4; D is unresolved. TRBJ2-7 explains the end of the DNA better; the J call may be wrong. The CDR3 covers 12 residues. Per the germline V gene, CDR1 is SNHLY and CDR2 is FYNNEI. The CDR3 reads CASSEIRDEQYF. The CDR3 DNA reads TGTGCCAGCAGTGAAATTAGGGACGAGCAGTACTTC.

J is TRBJ2-7 and V is TRBV5-1, with TRBD2 matching 10 bases. Trimming removed 2 bases from V and 3 bases from J; junction bases left unmatched: 5. Germline V gene lookup returns CDR1 SGHRS and CDR2 YFSETQ. The CDR3 covers 15 residues. CDR3 nucleotide sequence: TGCGCCAGCAGCTTTACTAGCGGGGCTTTCTACGAGCAGTACTTC. It translates to CASSFTSGAFYEQYF.

The gene calls are TRBV28 and TRBJ2-7; D unresolved. CDR1 and CDR2 (germline): MDHEN, SYDVKM. The CDR3 has 12 amino acids. Trimming shortened V by 6 bases and J by 3 bases, and 9 bases separated the two germline ends. This CDR3 reads CASRYDVYEQYF. In DNA form, the CDR3 reads TGTGCCAGCAGGTATGATGTCTACGAGCAGTACTTC.

The chain employs TRBV6-6 and TRBJ1-2; 10 bases line up with TRBD1. CDR3 size: 15 residues. V shed 7 bases and J 6 bases; nucleotides not matched to a gene: 11. In germline, CDR1 is MNHNY, CDR2 SVGAGI (reference sequence). The CDR3 DNA is TGTGCCAGCACCTCCCCGGACAGGGGGGGACATGGCTACACCTTC. This encodes CASTSPDRGGHGYTF.

The chain is built from TRBV5-1 and TRBJ2-1; the D call may be TRBD1 or TRBD2 (5 bases each). CDR3 length equals 13 residues. The germline gives CDR1 SGHRS, CDR2 YFSETQ. V dropped 3 bases and J dropped 9 bases, with 13 bases sitting between them. The CDR3 sequence: CASSWGWSSEQFF. Here the CDR3 DNA reads TGCGCCAGCAGCTGGGGGTGGAGTTCTGAGCAGTTCTTC.

The rearrangement joins TRBV6-2 or TRBV6-3 to TRBJ2-3; D ambiguous. Germline V CDR1 and CDR2: MNHEY, SVGEGT. V dropped 2 bases and J dropped 4 bases, with 7 bases sitting between them. The CDR3 totals 13 residues. The CDR3 bases are TGTGCCAGCAGTTACGTGAGTTCAGATACGCAGTATTTT. Translating gives CASSYVSSDTQYF.

This chain links TRBV7-2 with TRBJ2-7; D unclear. V lost 4 bases, J lost 4 bases, and 8 bases lay in between. The CDR3 has 12 amino acids. Germline-derived CDR1 and CDR2 are SGHTA and FQGNSA. CDR3 amino acids: CASSWLGYEQYF. In nucleotides, the CDR3 is TGTGCCAGCAGCTGGCTAGGGTACGAGCAGTACTTC.

This sequence joins TRBV6-5 and TRBJ2-4; D not certain. Near its end, the DNA agrees better with TRBJ2-5, so the J call may be wrong. CDR1 and CDR2 from the germline V gene are MNHEY and SVGAGI. CDR3 length: 15 residues. Here the CDR3 reads CASSYGGVSRETQYF. CDR3 sequence (DNA): TGTGCCAGCAGTTACGGTGGGGTGTCGCGAGAGACCCAGTACTTC.

Only a few counts were recorded for this clonotype. This chain links TRBV5-5 with TRBJ2-5; 11 bases align to TRBD2. Germline loops: CDR1 SGHKS, CDR2 YYEKEE (reference sequence). V trimming: 2 bases; J trimming: 7 bases; junction bases outside the gene matches: 10. CDR3 size: 16 residues. The CDR3 region has the DNA TGTGCCAGCAGCTTAAGACTAGCGGGGTATGCGTGGACCCAGTACTTC. Protein product: CASSLRLAGYAWTQYF.

This clonotype appeared a single time. The conserved phenylalanine or tryptophan normally closing the CDR3 is absent here, so this likely arose from a read error. The chain employs TRBV7-9 and TRBJ2-7; 7 bases agree with TRBD1. Germline V gene lookup returns CDR1 SEHNR and CDR2 FQNEAQ (reference sequence). The CDR3 has 16 amino acids. J gave up 3 bases and V 5 bases, and 13 bases lay outside the gene matches. DNA of the CDR3: TGTGCCAGCAGCCTATTAACACGACAGGGACGCTACGAGCAGTACATC. Protein sequence: CASSLLTRQGRYEQYI.

As regards this clonotype: Germline is not matched at one junction end, which may reflect a read error. The rearrangement links TRBV20-1 to TRBJ2-5; D perhaps matches TRBD2 (5 bases). The end of the DNA is better explained by TRBJ2-7, so the J call may be wrong. CDR3 size: 14 residues. CDR1 and CDR2 (germline): DFQATT, SNEGSKA (reference sequence). Written as DNA, the CDR3 is TGCAGTACTAGAGAGGGCAGATACCCCTACGAGCAGTACTTC. The encoded protein is CSTREGRYPYEQYF.

CDR3 nucleotide sequence: TGTGCCAGCAGTTCTGGCGGTGGGCTCCAAGAGACCCAGTACTTC. Translating it yields CASSSGGGLQETQYF. The genes are TRBV6-5 and TRBJ2-5; D ambiguous. V gave up 4 bases and J gave up 1 base, with 13 bases separating them. This CDR3 spans 15 amino acids. Germline V gene data show CDR1 as MNHEY and CDR2 as SVGAGI.

The chain employs TRBV24-1 and TRBJ2-7, with TRBD1 matching 10 bases. V was pared by 3 bases and J by 5 bases, with 6 bases of the junction left unmatched. CDR3 size: 15 residues. CDR1 is KGHDR and CDR2 is SFDVKD in the germline V gene. In nucleotides, the CDR3 is TGTGCCACCAGTGATCCGGGACAGGGGTTCGACGAGCAGTACTTC. Amino acids: CATSDPGQGFDEQYF.

This clonotype has just a few counts. The chain links TRBV7-2 to TRBJ2-1; D may be TRBD1 (6 bases). Germline V gene data show CDR1 as SGHTA and CDR2 as FQGNSA. There are 16 residues in the CDR3. V dropped 5 bases and J dropped 3 bases, with 17 bases sitting between them. In DNA form, the CDR3 reads TGTGCCAGCAGCGGGGGCAGGGGCGGATACTACAATGAGCAGTTCTTC. This gives the protein CASSGGRGGYYNEQFF.